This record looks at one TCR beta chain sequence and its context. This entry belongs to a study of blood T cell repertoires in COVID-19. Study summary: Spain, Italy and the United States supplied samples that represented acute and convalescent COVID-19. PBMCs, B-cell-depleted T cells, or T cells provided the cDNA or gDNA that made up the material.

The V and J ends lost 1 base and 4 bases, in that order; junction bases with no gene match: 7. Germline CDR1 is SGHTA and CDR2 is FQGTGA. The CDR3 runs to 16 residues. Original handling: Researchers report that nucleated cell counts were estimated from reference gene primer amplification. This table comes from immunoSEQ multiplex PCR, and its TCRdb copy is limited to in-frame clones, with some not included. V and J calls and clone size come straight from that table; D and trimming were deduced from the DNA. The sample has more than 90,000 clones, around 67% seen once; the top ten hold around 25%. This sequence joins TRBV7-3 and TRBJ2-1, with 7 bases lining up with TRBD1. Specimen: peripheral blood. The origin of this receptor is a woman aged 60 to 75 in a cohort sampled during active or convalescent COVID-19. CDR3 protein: CASSLMTGMGYNEQFF. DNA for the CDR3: TGTGCCAGCAGCTTAATGACAGGGATGGGGTACAATGAGCAGTTCTTC.